Listed here are 32 T cell receptor beta chains from one sample, sequenced in a study of blood T cell repertoires in COVID-19. Libraries were prepared by immunoSEQ multiplex PCR; TCRdb keeps only in-frame clonotypes and omits some of them. The profile covers more than 80,000 clones, with around 80% appearing a single time and around 29% taken by the ten largest. Sequencing used peripheral blood. The receptor set was obtained from a woman over 75 with active or convalescent COVID-19.

A note on this clone: The sample holds other DNA sequences that translate to the same CDR3. The chain employs TRBV29-1 and TRBJ2-2; 7 nucleotides align to TRBD1. Losses at the gene ends were 4 bases for V and 1 base for J; bases not matched to a gene: 3. Germline V gene data show CDR1 as SQVTM and CDR2 as ANQGSEA. This CDR3 region has 14 residues. The CDR3 sequence is CSVGDRLNTGELFF. CDR3 in DNA: TGCAGCGTTGGGGACAGATTGAACACCGGGGAGCTGTTTTTT.

A remark on this clone: Germline and junction disagree at one end, which may indicate a read error. The V and J genes are TRBV5-6 and TRBJ1-5; 11 bases line up with TRBD1. Germline V CDR1 and CDR2: SGHDT, YYEEEE. This CDR3 is 17 amino acids long. This chain's CDR3 is CASRLAGDRGNNQPQHF. The DNA of the CDR3 is TGTGCCAGCAGGTTGGCCGGGGACAGGGGGAACAATCAGCCCCAGCATTTT.

The chain is built from TRBV19 and TRBJ1-1, with TRBD1 as a possible D gene (5 bases). V was shortened by 4 bases and J by 1 base, with 10 bases between the two germline ends. The CDR3 loop spans 14 amino acids. Germline V gene data show CDR1 as LNHDA and CDR2 as SQIVND (reference sequence). CDR3 sequence: CASSTWGGNTEAFF. In DNA form, the CDR3 reads TGTGCCAGTAGTACCTGGGGGGGGAACACTGAAGCTTTCTTT.

The CDR3 protein is CAGSNRGYYEQYF. The DNA of the CDR3 is TGTGCCGGTTCCAATCGGGGTTACTACGAGCAGTACTTC. This chain connects TRBV6-5 to TRBJ2-7; tentative D call: TRBD2 (5 bases). The CDR3 extends over 13 amino acids. Trimming stripped 11 bases from V and 3 bases from J, with 17 bases between. Germline loops: CDR1 MNHEY, CDR2 SVGAGI.

The gene calls are TRBV18 and TRBJ2-5; possibly TRBD1 for D (6 bases). The CDR3 runs 15 residues. Trimming stripped 6 bases from V and 3 bases from J, with 17 bases between. Germline V gene lookup returns CDR1 KGHSH and CDR2 LQKENI. The CDR3: CASSRNNGQKETQYF. Here the CDR3 DNA reads TGTGCCAGCTCCCGGAATAACGGACAGAAAGAGACCCAGTACTTC.

The chain carries TRBV28 and TRBJ2-2, with TRBD1 matching over 7 bases. The germline CDR1 and CDR2 sequences are MDHEN and SYDVKM. The CDR3 is made up of 13 amino acids. V was pared by 7 bases and J by 6 bases, with 5 bases of the junction left unmatched. The DNA for the CDR3 is TGTGCCAGCAACAGGGGTTGGCCCGGGGAGCTGTTTTTT. Its protein is CASNRGWPGELFF.

This chain joins TRBV6-2 or TRBV6-3 and TRBJ1-4, with 7 nucleotides matching TRBD1. V lost 2 bases and J lost 8; bases outside the gene matches: 8. CDR1 MNHEY and CDR2 SVGEGT come from the germline V gene. The CDR3 covers 15 residues. CDR3 sequence reads: CASSYGQVLSEKLFF. CDR3 coding DNA: TGTGCCAGCAGTTACGGACAGGTCTTGTCAGAAAAACTGTTTTTT.

V is TRBV30 and J is TRBJ1-1; possibly TRBD1 for D (5 bases). This CDR3 contains 13 residues. Per germline, CDR1 GTSNPN and CDR2 SVGIG (reference sequence). V lost 3 bases and J 1 base, leaving 9 bases between the germline ends. The CDR3 bases are TGTGCCTGGAGACGGGGGGGGAACACTGAAGCTTTCTTT. Its protein product is CAWRRGGNTEAFF. Filled out from reference TRBV30 and TRBJ1-1, the complete variable domain reads SQTIHQWPATLVQPVGSPLSLECTVEGTSNPNLYWYRQAAGRGLQLLFYSVGIGQISSEVPQNLSASRPQDRQFILSSKKLLLSDSGFYLCAWRRGGNTEAFFGQGTRLTVV.

The chain links TRBV20-1 to TRBJ2-1; D call uncertain. V was clipped by 4 bases and J by 3 bases, with 4 bases between them. The V gene's germline CDR1 is DFQATT and CDR2 SNEGSKA (reference sequence). This CDR3 is 11 amino acids long. This CDR3 reads CSATVYNEQFF. The CDR3, as DNA: TGCAGTGCTACAGTCTACAATGAGCAGTTCTTC.

This clone was seen a handful of times. The CDR3 reads CAWSSGSPLHF. CDR3 nucleotide sequence: TGTGCCTGGAGCTCGGGGTCACCCCTCCACTTT. The chain carries TRBV30 and TRBJ1-6, with D unclear. The germline CDR1 and CDR2 sequences are GTSNPN and SVGIG (reference sequence). V dropped 3 bases and J dropped 10 bases, with 7 bases sitting between them. CDR3 length: 11 amino acids.

This clone was counted a few times. The rearrangement uses TRBV6-4 and TRBJ2-7; TRBD2 matches at 13 bases. The germline V gene has CDR1 MRHNA and CDR2 SNTAGT. V dropped 2 bases and J dropped 1; count of bases not matched to a gene: 8. This CDR3 is 18 amino acids long. As DNA, the CDR3 is TGTGCCAGCAGTGACCCACTAGCGGGAGGGCTTACATCCTACGAGCAGTACTTC. This sequence encodes CASSDPLAGGLTSYEQYF.

The V gene is TRBV5-1, the J gene TRBJ1-1; D not certain. Germline V gene sequence: CDR1 SGHRS, CDR2 YFSETQ. The V end lost 0 bases, the J end lost 0 bases, and 6 bases lay between the germline ends. The CDR3 sequence is 14 residues long. DNA of the CDR3: TGCGCCAGCAGCTTGGGCGGATTGAACACTGAAGCTTTCTTT. Amino acids: CASSLGGLNTEAFF.

V usage is TRBV18 and J usage is TRBJ2-6; TRBD1 matches 9 bases. V lost 2 bases, J lost 2 bases, and 7 bases stayed unmatched. The CDR3 is 18 residues long. Germline V lookup: CDR1 KGHSH, CDR2 LQKENI. The CDR3 here is CASSPTRTGVAGANVLTF. The CDR3 DNA is TGTGCCAGCTCACCAACTCGGACAGGGGTGGCTGGGGCCAACGTCCTGACTTTC.

The chain combines TRBV27 with TRBJ2-5; D perhaps matches TRBD1 (6 bases). Trimming pared 2 bases from V and 6 bases from J, leaving 16 bases between. Germline V gives CDR1 MNHEY, CDR2 SMNVEV (reference sequence). The CDR3 runs to 15 residues. The CDR3 region is CASSLISGVGKTQYF. CDR3 nucleotides: TGTGCCAGCAGTTTAATATCAGGGGTGGGCAAGACCCAGTACTTC.

This chain uses TRBV19 with TRBJ1-5; D not certain. V was clipped by 0 bases and J by 6 bases, with 6 bases between them. The CDR3 has 13 residues. Germline V gene data show CDR1 as LNHDA and CDR2 as SQIVND (reference sequence). CDR3 sequence: CASSIDSVQPQHF. The CDR3 DNA sequence: TGTGCCAGTAGTATAGATTCGGTTCAGCCCCAGCATTTT.

The V and J genes are TRBV6-6 and TRBJ2-7; TRBD1 matches 7 bases. The length of the CDR3 is 16 residues. The germline gives CDR1 MNHNY, CDR2 SVGAGI (reference sequence). The J segment lost 2 bases and the V segment lost 5 bases, leaving 12 bases of the junction unmatched. The CDR3 spells CASSHTPGQLTYEQYF. CDR3 nucleotides: TGTGCCAGCAGTCACACTCCGGGACAGCTTACCTACGAGCAGTACTTC.

The chain has TRBV18 and TRBJ1-4; possibly TRBD1 for D (6 bases). This CDR3 has 18 residues. V shed 4 bases and J shed 0 bases, with 18 bases lying between them. Germline values: CDR1 KGHSH, CDR2 LQKENI. CDR3 sequence: CASSLSLPTGPTNEKLFF. CDR3 DNA: TGTGCCAGCTCACTATCTCTCCCGACAGGCCCAACTAATGAAAAACTGTTTTTT.

The chain links TRBV27 to TRBJ1-1, with TRBD1 identical over 7 bases. This CDR3 contains 15 residues. Germline V gene lookup returns CDR1 MNHEY and CDR2 SMNVEV (reference sequence). The V gene end was trimmed by 5 bases and the J gene end by 0 bases; junction bases not matched to a gene: 6. The CDR3 DNA reads TGTGCCAGCAGTCGCCCGACAGGGTTGAACACTGAAGCTTTCTTT. Protein: CASSRPTGLNTEAFF.

The rearrangement links TRBV3-1 (or the pseudogene TRBV3-2) to TRBJ1-2; D possibly corresponds to TRBD1 (6 bases). The CDR3 covers 13 residues. Germline V gene sequence: CDR1 LGHDT, CDR2 YNNKEL (reference sequence). V was clipped by 5 bases and J by 2 bases, with 9 bases between them. DNA of the CDR3: TGTGCCAGCAGCGAGCAGGGGAACTATGGCTACACCTTC. Translation: CASSEQGNYGYTF.

The gene calls are TRBV28 and TRBJ2-5; 12 bases align to TRBD2. The V gene end was trimmed by 3 bases and the J gene end by 2 bases; junction bases not matched to a gene: 4. The V gene's germline CDR1 is MDHEN and CDR2 SYDVKM. CDR3 length: 16 residues. The CDR3 DNA is TGTGCCAGCAGTTTCTCGCTAGCGGGGGGGCAAGAGACCCAGTACTTC. Translated, it gives CASSFSLAGGQETQYF.

The J gene is TRBJ2-1, the V gene TRBV15, with D maybe TRBD1 (5 bases). CDR1 LNHNV and CDR2 YYDKDF come from the germline V gene (reference sequence). The CDR3 covers 13 residues. The V gene lost 5 bases and the J gene lost 6 bases, with 11 bases spanning the gap. The CDR3 loop is CATSYETVNEQFF. The CDR3 nucleotides read TGTGCCACCAGCTACGAGACAGTCAATGAGCAGTTCTTC.

The CDR3 region is CASSYSGQLNSPLHF. The CDR3 DNA reads TGTGCCAGCAGTTACTCCGGACAGCTGAATTCACCCCTCCACTTT. The chain couples TRBV6-6 to TRBJ1-6; tentatively, D is TRBD1 (6 bases). Deletions cut 0 bases from V and 7 bases from J, with 10 bases between. CDR1 and CDR2 from the germline V gene are MNHNY and SVGAGI (reference sequence). This CDR3 is 15 amino acids long.

The V call is TRBV19, the J call TRBJ2-2, with 8 bases matching TRBD1. Germline assignment: CDR1 LNHDA and CDR2 SQIVND (reference sequence). The CDR3 covers 16 residues. Trimming removed 5 bases from V and 5 bases from J; junction bases left unmatched: 10. CDR3: CASSGSKTGETGELFF. CDR3 DNA sequence: TGTGCCAGTAGTGGGTCGAAGACAGGGGAAACCGGGGAGCTGTTTTTT.

The V call is TRBV6-5, the J call TRBJ2-7, with 8 nucleotides matching TRBD1. The CDR3 loop spans 14 amino acids. Trimming took 6 bases from V and 6 from J; bases not matched to a gene: 10. The germline CDR1 and CDR2 sequences are MNHEY and SVGAGI. In DNA form, the CDR3 reads TGTGCCAGCAGCTTAGACAGGGGATCTGCCGAGCAGTACTTC. It translates to CASSLDRGSAEQYF.

The gene calls are TRBV6-5 and TRBJ2-2, with 10 bases that match TRBD1. Trimming removed 7 bases from V and 5 bases from J; junction bases left unmatched: 7. Germline-derived CDR1 and CDR2 are MNHEY and SVGAGI. There are 15 residues in the CDR3. The DNA for the CDR3 is TGTGCCAGCACGCGGGACAGGGGTGAAACCGGGGAGCTGTTTTTT. This translates into CASTRDRGETGELFF.

The sample holds one count of this clone. The chain has TRBV10-3 and TRBJ1-3; perhaps TRBD1 as D (6 bases). From germline, CDR1 is ENHRY and CDR2 SYGVKD. The CDR3 totals 14 residues. The ends were cut back, 10 bases at V and 9 bases at J, with 22 bases in the middle. The CDR3 region is CATSQGQGMGTIYF. The CDR3, as DNA: TGTGCCACCTCTCAGGGGCAGGGGATGGGCACCATATATTTT.

The chain is built from TRBV5-1 and TRBJ1-3; TRBD1 aligns across 10 bases. Germline V CDR1 and CDR2: SGHRS, YFSETQ. The CDR3 loop spans 16 amino acids. V trimming: 3 bases; J trimming: 8 bases; junction bases outside the gene matches: 11. CDR3 nucleotide sequence: TGCGCCAGCAGCTCTACACCGACAGGGGGCTTGGACACCATATATTTT. Protein sequence: CASSSTPTGGLDTIYF.

J is TRBJ1-5 and V is TRBV19; D gene unclear. The CDR3 sequence is 12 residues long. Trimming removed 3 bases at V and 6 bases at J, with 6 bases between. Germline loops: CDR1 LNHDA, CDR2 SQIVND (reference sequence). The CDR3 spells CASSMGVQPQHF. The CDR3 coding sequence is TGTGCCAGTAGTATGGGAGTTCAGCCCCAGCATTTT.

This rearrangement joins TRBV3-1 (or the pseudogene TRBV3-2) to TRBJ2-2; D may be TRBD1 (5 bases). The CDR3 runs 16 residues. V lost 3 bases and J lost 7, with 18 bases in between. CDR1 and CDR2 (germline): LGHDT, YNNKEL (reference sequence). In DNA, the CDR3 is TGTGCCAGCAGCCATGACGACAGAAAAAGGGTCGGGGAGCTGTTTTTT. Protein product: CASSHDDRKRVGELFF.

This rearrangement joins TRBV28 to TRBJ2-4; TRBD1 agrees at 11 bases. Germline assignment: CDR1 MDHEN and CDR2 SYDVKM. The CDR3 extends over 16 amino acids. J gave up 0 bases and V 4 bases, and 2 bases lay outside the gene matches. The CDR3 region has the DNA TGTGCCAGCAGTTCAGGGACAGGGGGAGCCAAAAACATTCAGTACTTC. Translated: CASSSGTGGAKNIQYF. The entire variable domain, with the rest obtained from reference TRBV28 and TRBJ2-4, is as follows: DVKVTQSSRYLVKRTGEKVFLECVQDMDHENMFWYRQDPGLGLRLIYFSYDVKMKEKGDIPEGYSVSREKKERFSLILESASTNQTSMYLCASSSGTGGAKNIQYFGAGTRLSVL.

This chain links TRBV2 with TRBJ1-2, with 7 positions matching TRBD1. CDR1 SNHLY and CDR2 FYNNEI come from the germline V gene. Germline trimming cut 4 bases from V and 7 bases from J; bases unmatched to any gene: 9. The length of the CDR3 is 14 residues. The CDR3 protein is CASSGQGWGRGYTF. CDR3 coding DNA: TGTGCCAGCAGTGGACAGGGTTGGGGCCGTGGCTACACCTTC.

The chain combines TRBV28 with TRBJ2-5; no reliable D call. Trimming stripped 5 bases from V and 5 bases from J, with 24 bases between. The V gene's germline CDR1 is MDHEN and CDR2 SYDVKM. The CDR3 has 17 residues. The CDR3 region has the DNA TGTGCCAGCAGTAAAACGCTTGGAGCCCCCCCTGGGGAGACCCAGTACTTC. Its protein product is CASSKTLGAPPGETQYF.